The 30 T cell receptor beta chains below all came from one sample that was sequenced in a study of blood T cell repertoires in COVID-19. Profiled with immunoSEQ multiplex PCR; TCRdb holds only in-frame clones, not every one. The table records about 250,000 clones, roughly 77% of them present only once. The sample consisted of peripheral blood. The origin of the receptors is a woman of 80 years or more with acute or convalescent COVID-19.

The chain uses TRBV19 and TRBJ1-5; tentative D call: TRBD1 (5 bases). The CDR3 spans 16 residues. Germline values: CDR1 LNHDA, CDR2 SQIVND (reference sequence). V was trimmed by 5 bases and J by 2 bases, leaving 16 bases between them. The CDR3 is CASSLGAGVGNQPQHF. DNA of the CDR3: TGTGCCAGTAGTCTTGGGGCAGGCGTGGGCAATCAGCCCCAGCATTTT.

The V gene is TRBV7-2, the J gene TRBJ1-3; 8 bases fit TRBD1. The trim removed 0 bases at V and 4 bases at J, leaving 2 bases unmatched. Germline V CDR1 and CDR2: SGHTA, FQGNSA. This CDR3 is built from 15 residues. CDR3 sequence (DNA): TGTGCCAGCAGCTTAGCCGGACAGGGCGGAAACACCATATATTTT. Its translation is CASSLAGQGGNTIYF.

This rearrangement joins TRBV30 to TRBJ2-3; 8 bases fit TRBD2. Germline CDR1 is GTSNPN and CDR2 is SVGIG (reference sequence). V shed 3 bases and J 4 bases; nucleotides not matched to a gene: 6. The CDR3 is made up of 14 amino acids. The CDR3 DNA is TGTGCCTGGAGCCCGGGACTAGATTCAGATACGCAGTATTTT. Residues: CAWSPGLDSDTQYF.

This rearrangement joins TRBV5-1 to TRBJ1-1, with 8 bases matching TRBD1. The CDR3 contains 14 residues. Germline trimming cut 5 bases from V and 2 bases from J; bases unmatched to any gene: 5. Germline CDR1 SGHRS, CDR2 YFSETQ. CDR3: CASSTGGVNTEAFF. CDR3 nucleotide sequence: TGCGCCAGCAGTACAGGGGGAGTAAACACTGAAGCTTTCTTT.

The rearrangement links TRBV5-1 to TRBJ2-1, with a weak D call TRBD1 (6 bases). This CDR3 is built from 16 residues. Germline values: CDR1 SGHRS, CDR2 YFSETQ. V shed 4 bases and J shed 0 bases, with 14 bases lying between them. DNA of the CDR3: TGCGCCAGCAGCCCGATGGACAGCCTCTCCTACAATGAGCAGTTCTTC. The encoded protein is CASSPMDSLSYNEQFF. Filled out from reference TRBV5-1 and TRBJ2-1, the complete variable domain reads KAGVTQTPRYLIKTRGQQVTLSCSPISGHRSVSWYQQTPGQGLQFLFEYFSETQRNKGNFPGRFSGRQFSNSRSEMNVSTLELGDSALYLCASSPMDSLSYNEQFFGPGTRLTVL.

This clone has only one observation. The chain carries TRBV18 and TRBJ1-1, with 8 bases lining up with TRBD1. V dropped 6 bases and J dropped 11; count of bases not matched to a gene: 8. Germline assignment: CDR1 KGHSH and CDR2 LQKENI. The CDR3 is 12 residues long. CDR3 in amino acids: CASSTDRAWAFF. The CDR3 nucleotides read TGTGCCAGCTCCACGGACAGGGCTTGGGCTTTCTTT. Using reference TRBV18 and TRBJ1-1 for the parts outside the CDR3, the full variable domain is NAGVMQNPRHLVRRRGQEARLRCSPMKGHSHVYWYRQLPEEGLKFMVYLQKENIIDESGMPKERFSAEFPKEGPSILRIQQVVRGDSAAYFCASSTDRAWAFFGQGTRLTVV.

This sequence joins TRBV29-1 and TRBJ1-1; D is unresolved. This CDR3 contains 13 residues. CDR1 and CDR2 (germline): SQVTM, ANQGSEA. V was cut by 1 base and J by 1 base, with 7 bases left in between. This chain's CDR3 is CSVEGSGNTEAFF. CDR3 in DNA: TGCAGCGTTGAAGGGTCGGGGAACACTGAAGCTTTCTTT.

This clone is a singleton in its sample. V and J are TRBV19 and TRBJ2-2; D may be TRBD2 (5 bases). V shed 3 bases and J shed 2 bases, with 13 bases lying between them. The CDR3 is 16 residues long. Germline V gene sequence: CDR1 LNHDA, CDR2 SQIVND (reference sequence). CDR3 sequence reads: CASSIGRAINTGELFF. DNA of the CDR3: TGTGCCAGTAGTATCGGGCGGGCAATTAACACCGGGGAGCTGTTTTTT. Drawing the rest from reference TRBV19 and TRBJ2-2, the complete variable domain is DGGITQSPKYLFRKEGQNVTLSCEQNLNHDAMYWYRQDPGQGLRLIYYSQIVNDFQKGDIAEGYSVSREKKESFPLTVTSAQKNPTAFYLCASSIGRAINTGELFFGEGSRLTVL.

The V and J genes are TRBV6-2 or TRBV6-3 and TRBJ2-1; 9 nucleotides agree with TRBD2. With 2 bases clipped from V and 2 bases from J, the junction kept 7 bases outside the gene matches. Germline CDR1 and CDR2: MNHEY and SVGEGT. This CDR3 region has 17 residues. CDR3 amino acids: CASSYGRERGAYNEQFF. In DNA, the CDR3 is TGTGCCAGCAGTTACGGAAGAGAGCGGGGGGCCTACAATGAGCAGTTCTTC.

This chain joins TRBV18 and TRBJ2-5; no reliable D call. The germline V and J ends were trimmed by 6 bases and 1 base, with 9 bases remaining between them. Germline V lookup: CDR1 KGHSH, CDR2 LQKENI. This CDR3 is 13 amino acids long. CDR3: CASSFSRQETQYF. CDR3 DNA: TGTGCCAGCTCGTTCTCCCGCCAAGAGACCCAGTACTTC.

This chain links TRBV20-1 with TRBJ2-5; maybe TRBD2 (5 bases). There are 11 residues in the CDR3. Trimming removed 6 bases from V and 5 bases from J, with 10 bases in between. Germline-derived CDR1 and CDR2 are DFQATT and SNEGSKA (reference sequence). This CDR3 reads CSALAGETQYF. The CDR3 DNA is TGCAGTGCCTTGGCGGGTGAGACCCAGTACTTC.

The rearrangement links TRBV20-1 to TRBJ2-5; D is uncertain. Germline V gene data show CDR1 as DFQATT and CDR2 as SNEGSKA (reference sequence). V dropped 6 bases and J dropped 5 bases, with 10 bases sitting between them. This CDR3 region has 11 residues. The CDR3 DNA is TGCAGTGCAGAGGTCCGTGAGACCCAGTACTTC. As protein: CSAEVRETQYF.

The CDR3 region is CASSRQGSSYEQYF. CDR3 nucleotides: TGTGCCAGCAGTAGACAGGGAAGCTCCTACGAGCAGTACTTC. The genes are TRBV2 and TRBJ2-7, with 7 bases aligning to TRBD1. V dropped 5 bases and J dropped 0; count of bases not matched to a gene: 4. The V gene's germline CDR1 is SNHLY and CDR2 FYNNEI. This CDR3 is built from 14 residues.

The chain has TRBV11-1 and TRBJ1-2; D possibly corresponds to TRBD1 (5 bases). The CDR3 length is 12 residues. With 5 bases removed from V and 6 bases from J, the gap between germline ends came to 10 bases. Germline V gene data show CDR1 as SGHAT and CDR2 as FQDESV (reference sequence). The CDR3 bases are TGTGCCAGCAGCCGAATGACAGATGGCTACACCTTC. Residues: CASSRMTDGYTF.

The chain carries TRBV14 and TRBJ2-7, with 10 bases lining up with TRBD1. The germline gives CDR1 SGHDN, CDR2 FVKESK. The CDR3 runs to 19 residues. With 2 bases clipped from V and 1 base from J, the junction kept 14 bases outside the gene matches. The CDR3 spells CASSQLLGQGLSRSYEQYF. The CDR3 nucleotides are TGTGCCAGCAGCCAATTGCTGGGACAGGGGTTGAGCAGGTCCTACGAGCAGTACTTC.

CDR3 sequence: CASSSGSGVGSYNEQFF. Here the CDR3 DNA reads TGTGCCAGCAGCTCCGGGAGCGGGGTCGGATCCTACAATGAGCAGTTCTTC. The rearrangement joins TRBV9 to TRBJ2-1; 7 bases map to TRBD2. The CDR3 loop spans 17 amino acids. Looked up from germline, CDR1 is SGDLS and CDR2 is YYNGEE. The V segment lost 4 bases and the J segment 1 base; nucleotides outside the gene matches: 11.

This clone was seen only a few times. This specimen includes other DNA sequences encoding the same CDR3. The chain carries TRBV6-5 and TRBJ2-7; D remains ambiguous. The CDR3 is 14 residues long. V gave up 2 bases and J gave up 3 bases, with 11 bases separating them. Germline CDR1 MNHEY, CDR2 SVGAGI. CDR3 nucleotides: TGTGCCAGCAGTTACGCCCCCGAGGTCTACGAGCAGTACTTC. This translates into CASSYAPEVYEQYF.

The chain uses TRBV2 and TRBJ1-2; 12 nucleotides match TRBD1. CDR3 length: 14 amino acids. The V gene end was trimmed by 8 bases and the J gene end by 8 bases; junction bases not matched to a gene: 9. Germline V CDR1 and CDR2: SNHLY, FYNNEI. The CDR3 nucleotides read TGTGCCAGCTACCGGGACAGGGGGCTAGGAGGCTACACCTTC. Protein: CASYRDRGLGGYTF.

This clone was observed a few times. The rearrangement uses TRBV6-5 and TRBJ1-5, with D possibly matching TRBD1 (6 bases). The CDR3 is 15 residues long. V dropped 4 bases and J dropped 6 bases, with 16 bases sitting between them. CDR1 and CDR2 from the germline V gene are MNHEY and SVGAGI. CDR3 protein: CASSSTGLASQPQHF. Written as DNA, the CDR3 is TGTGCCAGCAGTTCCACAGGGTTGGCCAGTCAGCCCCAGCATTTT.

In DNA form, the CDR3 reads TGTGCCAGCCTTAGCAAAGGACAGGGGGTCCTCTATGGCTACACCTTC. Translating gives CASLSKGQGVLYGYTF. The chain is built from TRBV5-6 and TRBJ1-2, with TRBD1 matching over 10 bases. Germline assignment: CDR1 SGHDT and CDR2 YYEEEE. With 7 bases clipped from V and 4 bases from J, the junction kept 13 bases outside the gene matches. There are 16 residues in the CDR3. The full variable domain, its missing parts supplied by reference TRBV5-6 and TRBJ1-2, is DAGVTQSPTHLIKTRGQQVTLRCSPKSGHDTVSWYQQALGQGPQFIFQYYEEEERQRGNFPDRFSGHQFPNYSSELNVNALLLGDSALYLCASLSKGQGVLYGYTFGSGTRLTVV.

In this sample, this clone turned up once. The CDR3 protein is CASSFTGGGNYGYTF. The DNA for the CDR3 is TGTGCCAGCAGCTTCACAGGGGGAGGTAACTATGGCTACACCTTC. The chain employs TRBV7-2 and TRBJ1-2, with 8 bases aligning to TRBD1. The CDR3 totals 15 residues. Trimming took 3 bases from V and 1 from J; bases not matched to a gene: 4. The V gene's germline CDR1 is SGHTA and CDR2 FQGNSA.

This chain connects TRBV6-5 to TRBJ1-2, with no clear D. With 1 base removed from V and 1 base from J, the gap between germline ends came to 4 bases. The CDR3 extends over 13 amino acids. The germline CDR1 and CDR2 sequences are MNHEY and SVGAGI. The CDR3, as DNA: TGTGCCAGCAGTTACTACGGTAACTATGGCTACACCTTC. This sequence encodes CASSYYGNYGYTF.

V and J are TRBV24-1 and TRBJ1-2, with D unclear. The CDR3 extends over 15 amino acids. Germline values: CDR1 KGHDR, CDR2 SFDVKD. V lost 3 bases and J 0 bases, leaving 10 bases between the germline ends. CDR3 protein: CATSDTLGSNYGYTF. In DNA form, the CDR3 reads TGTGCCACCAGTGATACCCTCGGTTCTAACTATGGCTACACCTTC.

This clone has just a few counts. This chain links TRBV3-1 (or the pseudogene TRBV3-2) with TRBJ2-3; 12 bases line up with TRBD1. The CDR3 consists of 20 residues. The trim removed 1 base at V and 1 base at J, leaving 12 bases unmatched. Per the germline V gene, CDR1 is LGHDT and CDR2 is YNNKEL (reference sequence). In nucleotides, the CDR3 is TGTGCCAGCAGCCAAGGGGACAGGGGGCTACTAGCTCTACGCACAGATACGCAGTATTTT. It yields the protein CASSQGDRGLLALRTDTQYF.

The rearrangement uses TRBV29-1 and TRBJ1-2, with D hard to call. V was shortened by 6 bases and J by 8 bases, with 19 bases between the two germline ends. Germline assignment: CDR1 SQVTM and CDR2 ANQGSEA. This CDR3 contains 13 residues. Here the CDR3 DNA reads TGCAGCGTCTCTAAGGCCGCAGAGCGGGGCTACACCTTC. Translation: CSVSKAAERGYTF.

CDR3 amino acids: CASSYSRSAPLHF. CDR3 DNA: TGTGCCAGCAGTTACTCCAGGTCTGCACCCCTCCACTTT. The chain recombines TRBV6-5 with TRBJ1-6; D is undetermined. The CDR3 covers 13 residues. V shed 0 bases and J shed 11 bases, with 8 bases lying between them. Germline CDR1 is MNHEY and CDR2 is SVGAGI.

This chain joins TRBV12-3 or TRBV12-4 and TRBJ2-7; D possibly corresponds to TRBD2 (6 bases). This CDR3 is 12 amino acids long. V lost 2 bases and J lost 5, with 7 bases in between. In DNA form, the CDR3 reads TGTGCCAGCAGTTTAAGGAGGGACGAGCAGTACTTC. Encoded protein: CASSLRRDEQYF.

V and J are TRBV5-4 and TRBJ2-5, with a tentative D call TRBD2 (5 bases). Trimming shortened V by 4 bases and J by 5 bases, and 24 bases separated the two germline ends. There are 17 residues in the CDR3. Per the germline V gene, CDR1 is SGHNT and CDR2 is YYREEE (reference sequence). CDR3 loop: CASSPPSVSREGETQYF. CDR3 nucleotides: TGTGCCAGCAGCCCCCCCTCGGTGTCGAGGGAAGGGGAGACCCAGTACTTC. The full variable domain, with the rest looked up from reference TRBV5-4 and TRBJ2-5, is ETGVTQSPTHLIKTRGQQVTLRCSSQSGHNTVSWYQQALGQGPQFIFQYYREEENGRGNFPPRFSGLQFPNYSSELNVNALELDDSALYLCASSPPSVSREGETQYFGPGTRLLVL.

The chain combines TRBV6-2 or TRBV6-3 with TRBJ1-6; 7 bases line up with TRBD1. The V gene end was trimmed by 5 bases and the J gene end by 14 bases; junction bases not matched to a gene: 3. The germline CDR1 and CDR2 sequences are MNHEY and SVGEGT. This CDR3 is 11 amino acids long. The CDR3, as DNA: TGTGCCAGCAGTCAGGGGGTGTCCCTCCACTTT. It is translated as CASSQGVSLHF.

The chain carries TRBV5-1 and TRBJ2-3, with 8 bases fitting TRBD1. The CDR3 runs to 17 residues. Germline V gene data show CDR1 as SGHRS and CDR2 as YFSETQ. Trimming removed 5 bases from V and 4 bases from J; junction bases left unmatched: 15. The CDR3 DNA reads TGCGCCAGCAGAAATCCCTCCGGGACAGGTATTGCAGATACGCAGTATTTT. Translating it yields CASRNPSGTGIADTQYF.